These 28 T cell receptor beta chains share one sample of origin, sequenced in a study of radiation and T cells in renal cell carcinoma. TCRdb's table, derived via immunoSEQ multiplex PCR, lists solely in-frame clones and lacks some. Seen here are 15,000 or so clones, about 56% observed once, and the top ten hold 10% to 15%. As for treatment: treatment-naive control, cytoreductive nephrectomy. Sequencing used tumor tissue, obtained from a patient whose treatment was nephrectomy without radiotherapy. These receptors were obtained from a man over 45 with renal cell carcinoma.

The chain combines TRBV18 with TRBJ1-5, with D maybe TRBD1 (5 bases). Germline V gene lookup returns CDR1 KGHSH and CDR2 LQKENI. V was shortened by 8 bases and J by 1 base, with 9 bases between the two germline ends. This CDR3 is 13 amino acids long. The CDR3 here is CASTRDSNQPQHF. CDR3 DNA sequence: TGTGCCAGCACCCGGGACAGCAATCAGCCCCAGCATTTT. The full variable domain, its missing parts supplied by reference TRBV18 and TRBJ1-5, is NAGVMQNPRHLVRRRGQEARLRCSPMKGHSHVYWYRQLPEEGLKFMVYLQKENIIDESGMPKERFSAEFPKEGPSILRIQQVVRGDSAAYFCASTRDSNQPQHFGDGTRLSIL.

The chain carries TRBV5-1 and TRBJ2-2; 15 nucleotides align to TRBD2. Trimming took 3 bases from V and 4 from J; bases not matched to a gene: 7. Looked up from germline, CDR1 is SGHRS and CDR2 is YFSETQ. The CDR3 loop spans 18 amino acids. CDR3 region: CASSSRTSGGAGTGELFF. CDR3 nucleotide sequence: TGCGCCAGCAGCTCCCGGACTAGCGGGGGGGCCGGCACCGGGGAGCTGTTTTTT. The entire variable domain, with the rest obtained from reference TRBV5-1 and TRBJ2-2, is as follows: KAGVTQTPRYLIKTRGQQVTLSCSPISGHRSVSWYQQTPGQGLQFLFEYFSETQRNKGNFPGRFSGRQFSNSRSEMNVSTLELGDSALYLCASSSRTSGGAGTGELFFGEGSRLTVL.

V gene TRBV30 combines with J gene TRBJ1-1, with D perhaps TRBD1 (6 bases). In germline, CDR1 is GTSNPN, CDR2 SVGIG (reference sequence). V shed 5 bases and J shed 0 bases, with 13 bases lying between them. CDR3 length: 14 amino acids. The CDR3 DNA reads TGTGCCTGGTCGAGGACAGCCATGAACACTGAAGCTTTCTTT. Encoded protein: CAWSRTAMNTEAFF.

The chain combines TRBV5-6 with TRBJ2-3; either TRBD1 or TRBD2 may supply D (5 bases each). V shed 0 bases and J shed 6 bases, with 8 bases lying between them. The germline V gene encodes CDR1 SGHDT and CDR2 YYEEEE. The CDR3 is made up of 13 amino acids. The CDR3 loop reads CASSLEGTDTQYF. CDR3 in DNA: TGTGCCAGCAGCTTGGAGGGGACCGATACGCAGTATTTT.

This clone was counted between two and nine times. CDR3 DNA sequence: TGTGCCTGGAGTGTTAACAGGGGGCGAAACGAAAAACTGTTTTTT. This gives the protein CAWSVNRGRNEKLFF. This rearrangement joins TRBV30 to TRBJ1-4, with TRBD1 identical over 9 bases. Germline CDR1 is GTSNPN and CDR2 is SVGIG (reference sequence). The CDR3 has 15 residues. V lost 0 bases, J lost 8 bases, and 7 bases stayed unmatched.

This rearrangement joins TRBV7-9 to TRBJ2-7, with D possibly being TRBD2 (5 bases). Germline V gene data show CDR1 as SEHNR and CDR2 as FQNEAQ (reference sequence). The CDR3 totals 14 residues. V shed 1 base and J shed 7 bases, with 14 bases lying between them. The CDR3 protein is CASSLGGELREQYF. The CDR3, as DNA: TGTGCCAGCAGCTTAGGGGGAGAACTCAGAGAGCAGTACTTC.

V and J are TRBV2 and TRBJ1-5; TRBD1 agrees at 7 bases. This CDR3 has 16 residues. Germline V gene sequence: CDR1 SNHLY, CDR2 FYNNEI. V lost 0 bases to trimming and J lost 4 bases; unmatched junction nucleotides: 6. CDR3 region: CASSEASRQGNQPQHF. As DNA, the CDR3 is TGTGCCAGCAGTGAAGCTAGTAGACAGGGAAATCAGCCCCAGCATTTT.

This clone was seen once. The chain employs TRBV9 and TRBJ1-2, with a weak D call TRBD1 (6 bases). CDR1 is SGDLS and CDR2 is YYNGEE in the germline V gene. V was pared by 5 bases and J by 1 base, with 9 bases between. There are 13 residues in the CDR3. The CDR3 bases are TGTGCCAGCAGTTTGGACAGTAACTATGGCTACACCTTC. Translated, it gives CASSLDSNYGYTF. Complete variable domain (other parts from reference TRBV9 and TRBJ1-2): DSGVTQTPKHLITATGQRVTLRCSPRSGDLSVYWYQQSLDQGLQFLIQYYNGEERAKGNILERFSAQQFPDLHSELNLSSLELGDSALYFCASSLDSNYGYTFGSGTRLTVV.

The chain has TRBV29-1 and TRBJ1-2; D perhaps matches TRBD1 (6 bases). Germline loops: CDR1 SQVTM, CDR2 ANQGSEA. Deletions cut 0 bases from V and 2 bases from J, with 10 bases between. This CDR3 spans 14 amino acids. The CDR3 sequence: CSVEDPTGNYGYTF. Here the CDR3 DNA reads TGCAGCGTTGAAGATCCCACAGGGAACTATGGCTACACCTTC.

This clone was found a few times. V and J are TRBV6-6 and TRBJ1-4; D gene uncertain. Germline-derived CDR1 and CDR2 are MNHNY and SVGAGI (reference sequence). V lost 0 bases, J lost 1 base, and 6 bases lay in between. This CDR3 spans 15 amino acids. CDR3 coding DNA: TGTGCCAGCAGTTACTCAGGTCGAACTAATGAAAAACTGTTTTTT. This sequence encodes CASSYSGRTNEKLFF.

This chain connects TRBV7-2 to TRBJ1-4, with D maybe TRBD1 (5 bases). V was clipped by 1 base and J by 7 bases, with 13 bases between them. The germline gives CDR1 SGHTA, CDR2 FQGNSA. This CDR3 has 15 amino acids. CDR3 sequence: CASSLGGADGEKLFF. CDR3 nucleotide sequence: TGTGCCAGCAGCTTAGGTGGGGCCGATGGTGAAAAACTGTTTTTT.

The chain is built from TRBV7-8 and TRBJ1-5, with unresolved D. V lost 5 bases to trimming and J lost 9 bases, with 14 bases between them. CDR3 length: 13 amino acids. Germline CDR1 reads SGHVS; CDR2 reads FQNEAQ. This CDR3 is CASSTGTLGPQHF. The DNA for the CDR3 is TGTGCCAGCAGCACGGGAACCCTCGGGCCCCAGCATTTT. Drawing the rest from reference TRBV7-8 and TRBJ1-5, the complete variable domain is GAGVSQSPRYKVAKRGQDVALRCDPISGHVSLFWYQQALGQGPEFLTYFQNEAQLDKSGLPSDRFFAERPEGSVSTLKIQRTQQEDSAVYLCASSTGTLGPQHFGDGTRLSIL.

This clone has a single count. V gene TRBV12-5 combines with J gene TRBJ1-3, with D unclear. This CDR3 is 11 amino acids long. The germline CDR1 and CDR2 sequences are LGHNT and FRNRAP. V was clipped by 4 bases and J by 3 bases, with 1 base between them. The CDR3 loop reads CASGYGNTIYF. The CDR3, as DNA: TGTGCTAGTGGTTATGGAAACACCATATATTTT. The whole variable domain, remainder taken from reference TRBV12-5 and TRBJ1-3, is DARVTQTPRHKVTEMGQEVTMRCQPILGHNTVFWYRQTMMQGLELLAYFRNRAPLDDSGMPKDRFSAEMPDATLATLKIQPSEPRDSAVYFCASGYGNTIYFGEGSWLTVV.

By share, this clone ranks as large (0.1 to 1%). The genes are TRBV6-1 and TRBJ2-2; D gene unclear. The CDR3 extends over 15 amino acids. The V end lost 8 bases, the J end lost 8 bases, and 21 bases lay between the germline ends. Looked up from germline, CDR1 is MNHNS and CDR2 is SASEGT. The CDR3 coding sequence is TGTGCCAGCGCTTTGGGCCAGGTTTTATTGGGGGAGCTGTTTTTT. This codes for CASALGQVLLGELFF.

V gene TRBV10-3 combines with J gene TRBJ2-1, with D uncertain. V was shortened by 4 bases and J by 7 bases, with 11 bases between the two germline ends. The CDR3 has 13 residues. Germline V CDR1 and CDR2: ENHRY, SYGVKD. CDR3 residues: CAISGHGANEQFF. The CDR3 coding sequence is TGTGCCATCAGTGGTCATGGAGCAAATGAGCAGTTCTTC.

This chain links TRBV14 with TRBJ1-1; D unresolved. The V gene's germline CDR1 is SGHDN and CDR2 FVKESK. V lost 1 base, J lost 2 bases, and 8 bases lay in between. The CDR3 runs to 14 residues. DNA for the CDR3: TGTGCCAGCAGCCAAGGGACGGGCAACACTGAAGCTTTCTTT. It yields the protein CASSQGTGNTEAFF.

V gene TRBV5-6 combines with J gene TRBJ1-5; tentatively, D is TRBD1 (5 bases). V shed 1 base and J shed 4 bases, with 18 bases lying between them. The CDR3 runs 17 residues. CDR1 is SGHDT and CDR2 is YYEEEE in the germline V gene. The CDR3 DNA follows: TGTGCCAGCAGCTTGCGTGGTGGGCGGACACGGAATCAGCCCCAGCATTTT. Translation: CASSLRGGRTRNQPQHF.

This clone was detected only a few times. V usage is TRBV7-8 and J usage is TRBJ1-1; 10 bases align to TRBD1. After removal of 8 bases from V and 6 bases from J, the junction contained 18 bases not matched to a gene. This CDR3 comprises 17 residues. In germline, CDR1 is SGHVS, CDR2 FQNEAQ. The chain's CDR3 is CASLPGTGVYTESEAFF. CDR3 in DNA: TGTGCCAGCCTACCCGGGACAGGGGTCTATACAGAATCTGAAGCTTTCTTT.

The rearrangement links TRBV27 to TRBJ2-7; 7 nucleotides align to TRBD1. With V trimmed by 3 bases and J by 6 bases, 11 bases remained unmatched. The CDR3 is 15 residues long. Germline V lookup: CDR1 MNHEY, CDR2 SMNVEV (reference sequence). The CDR3 reads CASSLPETGKGEQYF. For the CDR3, the DNA is TGTGCCAGCAGTTTGCCCGAGACAGGGAAAGGCGAGCAGTACTTC.

The chain couples TRBV18 to TRBJ1-6, with D perhaps matching TRBD1 (6 bases). The length of the CDR3 is 14 residues. CDR1 is KGHSH and CDR2 is LQKENI in the germline V gene. V lost 4 bases and J 8 bases, leaving 12 bases between the germline ends. CDR3 amino acids: CASSQQGRDSPLHF. The DNA for the CDR3 is TGTGCCAGCTCACAACAGGGTAGGGATTCACCCCTCCACTTT.

The chain links TRBV11-2 to TRBJ1-2, with D possibly TRBD1 on 5 matching bases. CDR3 size: 16 residues. Trimming removed 5 bases from V and 4 bases from J, with 20 bases in between. Germline assignment: CDR1 SGHAT and CDR2 FQNNGV. CDR3 residues: CASSPRGRVFGYGYTF. The CDR3 DNA sequence: TGTGCCAGCAGCCCCCGGGGCAGGGTCTTCGGCTATGGCTACACCTTC.

The chain combines TRBV5-6 with TRBJ1-1; D gene uncertain. In germline, CDR1 is SGHDT, CDR2 YYEEEE. V gave up 4 bases and J gave up 5 bases, with 15 bases separating them. The CDR3 runs 14 residues. The CDR3 protein is CASSHGLTGTEAFF. CDR3 bases: TGTGCCAGCAGCCACGGCCTAACGGGGACTGAAGCTTTCTTT.

This clone has just a few counts. The J gene is TRBJ2-7, the V gene TRBV7-7; 7 bases are a match to TRBD1. The CDR3 is made up of 15 amino acids. From germline, CDR1 is SSHAT and CDR2 FNYEAQ (reference sequence). Germline trimming cut 1 base from V and 3 bases from J; bases unmatched to any gene: 6. CDR3 bases: TGTGCCAGCAGCTTAGGGGCAGGGGGAGTCTACGAGCAGTACTTC. It specifies CASSLGAGGVYEQYF.

The chain joins TRBV11-2 to TRBJ2-3; D is undetermined. Deletions cut 2 bases from V and 0 bases from J, with 6 bases between. The CDR3 runs 14 residues. Germline V gives CDR1 SGHAT, CDR2 FQNNGV. In nucleotides, the CDR3 is TGTGCCAGCAGCTTATCATACAGCACAGATACGCAGTATTTT. Amino acid sequence: CASSLSYSTDTQYF.

The V gene is TRBV7-9, the J gene TRBJ1-1, with a tentative D call TRBD1 (5 bases). The germline V gene encodes CDR1 SEHNR and CDR2 FQNEAQ (reference sequence). V lost 2 bases, J lost 11 bases, and 12 bases lay in between. The CDR3 is 12 residues long. The CDR3 protein is CASSLRGVGAFF. Here the CDR3 DNA reads TGTGCCAGCAGCTTAAGAGGGGTCGGTGCTTTCTTT.

V is TRBV30 and J is TRBJ1-2; D not certain. The CDR3 is made up of 15 amino acids. V was shortened by 2 bases and J by 0 bases, with 13 bases between the two germline ends. From germline, CDR1 is GTSNPN and CDR2 SVGIG (reference sequence). The CDR3 region has the DNA TGTGCCTGGAGTCCCCCGGGATACCCTAACTATGGCTACACCTTC. Amino acid sequence: CAWSPPGYPNYGYTF.

The chain recombines TRBV19 with TRBJ1-1, with TRBD1 as a possible D gene (5 bases). The CDR3 covers 13 residues. Germline loops: CDR1 LNHDA, CDR2 SQIVND (reference sequence). Trimming cost V 5 bases and J 7 bases, with 14 bases left between them. This CDR3 is CASSRGAGFEAFF. CDR3 nucleotides: TGTGCCAGTAGTCGCGGGGCAGGGTTTGAAGCTTTCTTT.

A few counts support this clone. The V gene is TRBV7-8, the J gene TRBJ2-7; 8 nucleotides agree with TRBD1. The germline V gene encodes CDR1 SGHVS and CDR2 FQNEAQ. This CDR3 comprises 14 residues. Trimming at V came to 5 bases and at J to 5 bases, leaving 8 bases not matched to a gene. Here the CDR3 DNA reads TGTGCCAGCAGCATCGGACAGGGTACCCACGAGCAGTACTTC. Residues: CASSIGQGTHEQYF.